This T cell receptor beta chain was recorded in a study of early T cells in non-severe SARS-CoV-2 infection. Study-level background: Chains were unpaired, as sequencing was done on bulk RNA from unsorted whole blood.

The library protocol tagged individual cDNA molecules with unique molecular identifiers. In TCRdb, the 5' RACE reads were re-called with MiXCR into one record per CDR3 protein. The table shows around 62,000 distinct CDR3 sequences, with approximately 13% occurring only once. Study-level points and caveats: VDJdb-based matching was biased toward anti-spike CD8 responses and missed private and CD4 specificities.

About this clonotype itself: The antigen remains undetermined.

CDR1 is MNHEY and CDR2 is SMNVEV in the germline V gene (reference sequence). The V gene lost 6 bases and the J gene lost 5 bases, with 13 bases spanning the gap. CDR3 length: 13 amino acids. This clonotype originated in an adult who was a healthcare worker with PCR-confirmed SARS-CoV-2 infection or an uninfected control (not recorded which). What was sequenced was whole blood. The rearrangement joins TRBV27 to TRBJ2-5, with D tentatively TRBD2 (5 bases). The CDR3: CASRDLGMETQYF. The CDR3 nucleotides are TGTGCCAGCAGGGACTTGGGGATGGAGACCCAGTACTTC.